This T cell receptor beta chain originates from a study of T cells expressing NK-cell markers. TCRdb derives one entry per CDR3 protein from the 5' RACE reads, leaving out DNA. This sample's table has 200,000 to 300,000 distinct CDR3 sequences. CDR1 and CDR2 from the germline V gene are SGHAT and FQNNGV. This CDR3 has 15 amino acids. This rearrangement joins TRBV11-2 to TRBJ2-5; TCRdb's D call, TRBD1, is unchecked because there is no DNA. This receptor was taken from a man younger than 35 in good health. The source material was blood T cells: a sorted CD56 or NKG2C T cell subset, CD4+ or CD8+ T cells, or bulk PBMC T cells (not recorded which). The CDR3 region is CASSPRTGVEETQYF.